The clone carrying this T cell receptor (beta chain) was observed a few times. Its specificity is not known. This CDR3 has 15 amino acids. Trimming removed 3 bases from V and 2 bases from J; junction bases left unmatched: 5. Germline CDR1 and CDR2: SGHDN and FVKESK. The data were produced by immunoSEQ multiplex PCR, yet TCRdb's version contains in-frame clones alone and is incomplete. The sample includes about 580,000 clones, 95% to 98% of them seen just once. This entry comes from a study of shared clonotypes between healthy human individuals. Whole-study context: Three plates each covered CD4 naive and memory; CD8 naive two, CD8 memory one.

Naive-designated CD8 cells lacked CD45RO, were positively enriched for CCR7, and omitted terminally differentiated effector memory CD45RA+ cells. Whole-study results and caveats: Clonotypes not shared had lower generation probabilities than those common to all four donors. A handful of donors shared around 5.2% of their naive CD4 clonotypes.

This clonotype was obtained from a man aged 25-45 years in good health. Sequenced: naive CD8+ T cells sorted from blood. The chain is built from TRBV14 and TRBJ2-7; 9 nucleotides match TRBD1. CDR3 amino acids: CASSQTGQGTYEQYF. CDR3 DNA sequence: TGTGCCAGCAGCCAGACCGGACAGGGGACCTACGAGCAGTACTTC.